The T cell receptor beta chain described here comes from a study of OX40 agonist ivuxolimab in advanced cancers. The table came from immunoSEQ multiplex PCR; TCRdb's copy has only in-frame clones and leaves some out. The sample has fewer than 85,000 clones, approximately 83% seen once. The CDR3 consists of 12 residues. Trimming cost V 4 bases and J 7 bases, with 10 bases left between them. CDR1 is MDHEN, CDR2 SYDVKM, per germline. The chain employs TRBV28 and TRBJ1-2; TRBD1 is a possible D gene (5 bases). The source of this sequence is an adult with an advanced solid tumor such as melanoma, head and neck, liver or kidney cancer. Sequences were derived from CD4+ or CD8+ T cells sorted from blood, sampled in a trial of the OX40 agonist ivuxolimab. For the CDR3, the DNA is TGTGCCAGCAGTTCTCAGGGATCTGGCTACACCTTC. Translation: CASSSQGSGYTF.